A selection of T cell receptor beta chains follows, all from one sample in a study of cytomegalovirus exposure and HLA in healthy donors. Using immunoSEQ multiplex PCR, the repertoire was profiled, and TCRdb retains in-frame clones only, with some absent. The sample has around 110,000 clones, around a tenth seen once. Sequences were obtained from PBMCs. The receptors were sampled from a man aged 30 to 45 in good health and CMV-seronegative. The CDR3 runs from the conserved cysteine through the conserved F or W. The order of the fields is J gene, D gene, V gene, clone size, CDR3 protein. The D gene is left open where the match is weak. Expanded clones get a size class; other rows say once, few or many, or leave the size out.

J gene: TRBJ1-2; D gene: .; V gene: TRBV6-1; clone size: few; CDR3 protein: CASSVEGAYGYTF
J gene: TRBJ1-1; D gene: .; V gene: TRBV12-5; clone size: few; CDR3 protein: CASGSQGSNTEAFF
J gene: TRBJ2-1; D gene: TRBD2; V gene: TRBV6-5; clone size: .; CDR3 protein: CASSYFWREDNNEQFF
J gene: TRBJ1-1; D gene: .; V gene: TRBV6-1; clone size: .; CDR3 protein: CASSEVLGGMNTEAFF
J gene: TRBJ2-7; D gene: TRBD1; V gene: TRBV5-6; clone size: .; CDR3 protein: CASSWAGTGTYEQYF
J gene: TRBJ2-5; D gene: TRBD2; V gene: TRBV5-5; clone size: .; CDR3 protein: CASSPGGGWETQYF
J gene: TRBJ2-7; D gene: TRBD1; V gene: TRBV9; clone size: once; CDR3 protein: CASTPGQGYDEQYF
J gene: TRBJ1-2; D gene: TRBD1; V gene: TRBV28; clone size: .; CDR3 protein: CASRAGGRGYTF
J gene: TRBJ2-1; D gene: .; V gene: TRBV28; clone size: few; CDR3 protein: CASSVPGNEQFF
J gene: TRBJ2-3; D gene: TRBD2; V gene: TRBV5-1; clone size: few; CDR3 protein: CASSLESSGSTDTQYF